This T cell receptor (beta chain) was sequenced during a study of shared clonotypes between healthy human individuals. Study-wide results and caveats: In a handful of donors, around 5% of naive CD4 clonotypes appeared in common.

CDR1 and CDR2 (germline): MGHDK, SYGVNS. This CDR3 is 17 amino acids long. Comments on this clone: Its target is unknown. This likely came from a read error, as a far larger clone is one base away.

Per the study methods: As immunoSEQ supplied junction-only sequences (without quality scores), filtering differed. TCRdb's copy holds only in-frame clones and misses some; the assay was immunoSEQ multiplex PCR. V and J calls and clone size are copied from that table; D and trimming were computed from the DNA. The sample carries roughly 1,000,000 clones, approximately 80% recorded once. The J gene is TRBJ2-1, the V gene TRBV25-1; D perhaps matches TRBD2 (5 bases). Source material: memory CD4+ T cells from PBMCs. The subset was: CD45RA-negative fraction. This receptor was taken from a man younger than 35 in good health. Some clones in this sample may be carry-over from other donors' samples. The CDR3 region has the DNA TGTGCCAGCAGTGGCCCGGGGAGAAGCCTATCCTGCAATGAGCAGTTCTTC. It is translated as CASSGPGRSLSCNEQFF.